A selection of T cell receptor beta chains follows, all from one sample in a study of T cells after yellow fever vaccination. TCRdb used MiXCR to reprocess the 5' RACE reads, holding one entry per CDR3 protein. The sample lists hundreds of thousands of distinct CDR3 sequences, roughly a fifth occurring once. This specimen consisted of PBMCs, obtained less than 25 days after the first yellow fever vaccination. Receptors originate from a man aged 18 to 30 who received the YFV17D yellow fever vaccine. The CDR3 runs from the conserved cysteine through the conserved F or W. Fields, in order: V gene, J gene, CDR3 protein.

v_call: TRBV7-9
j_call: TRBJ1-1
cdr3_aa: CASSLGEGLMRTEAFF

v_call: TRBV20-1
j_call: TRBJ1-4
cdr3_aa: CSAGRGTGTEKLFF

v_call: TRBV11-1
j_call: TRBJ2-1
cdr3_aa: CASSPSGGGYNEQFF

v_call: TRBV12-3/TRBV12-4
j_call: TRBJ2-3
cdr3_aa: CASNRQGALGDTQYF

v_call: TRBV5-1
j_call: TRBJ2-7
cdr3_aa: CASSPRGTGTREQYF

v_call: TRBV9
j_call: TRBJ2-2
cdr3_aa: CASSPRGQALAGELFF

v_call: TRBV18
j_call: TRBJ1-1
cdr3_aa: CASSSSLEGTEAFF

v_call: TRBV7-9
j_call: TRBJ2-1
cdr3_aa: CASSGGWGSSYNEQFF

v_call: TRBV12-3/TRBV12-4
j_call: TRBJ2-7
cdr3_aa: CASSLGRTRASYF

v_call: TRBV5-6
j_call: TRBJ2-2
cdr3_aa: CASSLIGDPSLGELFF

v_call: TRBV7-9
j_call: TRBJ1-1
cdr3_aa: CASSLAQGRLNTEAFF

v_call: TRBV5-1
j_call: TRBJ2-7
cdr3_aa: CASSRGGISTYEQYF

v_call: TRBV7-9
j_call: TRBJ1-6
cdr3_aa: CASSLGGHSPLHF

v_call: TRBV5-1
j_call: TRBJ1-1
cdr3_aa: CASRGSGNTEAFF

v_call: TRBV6-2/TRBV6-3
j_call: TRBJ1-1
cdr3_aa: CASRDPTEAFF

v_call: TRBV7-7
j_call: TRBJ2-2
cdr3_aa: CASSLIGTGDTGELFF

v_call: TRBV6-2/TRBV6-3
j_call: TRBJ1-1
cdr3_aa: CASSYSQLGQGYIEAFF

v_call: TRBV12-5
j_call: TRBJ2-2
cdr3_aa: CASGFRVGPNTGELFF

v_call: TRBV7-9
j_call: TRBJ1-1
cdr3_aa: CASSLRAATNTEAFF

v_call: TRBV5-1
j_call: TRBJ1-2
cdr3_aa: CASSEGTAYGYTF

v_call: TRBV7-2
j_call: TRBJ2-3
cdr3_aa: CASSDPGLAMNTQYF

v_call: TRBV29-1
j_call: TRBJ2-1
cdr3_aa: CSVRKWDRSNEQFF

v_call: TRBV20-1
j_call: TRBJ1-1
cdr3_aa: CSARYRGAVNTEAFF

v_call: TRBV4-1
j_call: TRBJ2-3
cdr3_aa: CASSQQGLAGPMGTDTQYF

v_call: TRBV27
j_call: TRBJ2-5
cdr3_aa: CASSPPGTRTTQYF

v_call: TRBV29-1
j_call: TRBJ2-1
cdr3_aa: CSSKEGAFSSEQFF

v_call: TRBV20-1
j_call: TRBJ1-5
cdr3_aa: CSARGRQGARQPQHF

v_call: TRBV7-6
j_call: TRBJ1-5
cdr3_aa: CASSPGPNGQPQHF

v_call: TRBV15
j_call: TRBJ1-6
cdr3_aa: CATRRDSATLHF

v_call: TRBV29-1
j_call: TRBJ1-1
cdr3_aa: CSVCQGGGEAFF

v_call: TRBV3-1
j_call: TRBJ1-6
cdr3_aa: CASSLLGRDNSPLHF